Listed here is a single T cell receptor beta chain. No antigen is known for it. Measured with immunoSEQ multiplex PCR; TCRdb has only the in-frame clones, and not every one. The table shows some 130,000 clones, with roughly 89% occurring only once. V lost 1 base, J lost 7 bases, and 8 bases stayed unmatched. The CDR3 runs 14 residues. Germline-derived CDR1 and CDR2 are SGHNT and YYREEE (reference sequence). The data were obtained in a study of T cell responses to AZD1222 COVID-19 vaccine. Overall study findings and caveats: Only after the peak T cell response were repertoires sampled. AZD1222 recipients seropositive at baseline numbered only five to seven.

This sequence was found in an adult in good health. This sample comprised peripheral blood, obtained on day 0 of AZD1222 vaccination. The chain joins TRBV5-4 to TRBJ2-7, with 7 bases matching TRBD2. In DNA, the CDR3 is TGTGCCAGCAGCTTGTATGGGGGGGTCGGGGAGCAGTACTTC. This encodes CASSLYGGVGEQYF.